What follows are 15 T cell receptor beta chains derived from one specimen sequenced in a study of blood T cell repertoires in COVID-19. TCRdb's copy holds only in-frame clones and misses some; the assay was immunoSEQ multiplex PCR. The sample shows 200,000 to 250,000 clones, roughly four fifths of them seen only once. The sample comprised PBMCs or T cells enriched from blood (not recorded which). These receptors came from a woman aged 35 to 49 who had been exposed to COVID-19.

This rearrangement joins TRBV23-1 to TRBJ2-6; 9 bases are a match to TRBD1. TRBV23-1 falls under the ORF class, with uncertain function. The CDR3 length is 19 residues. The ends lost 6 bases at V and 0 bases at J; junction bases unmatched: 12. CDR3 bases: TGCGCCAGCAGCCACAGGGGGCGAAGGCTAGGCTCTGGGGCCAACGTCCTGACTTTC. As protein: CASSHRGRRLGSGANVLTF.

The V call is TRBV7-3, the J call TRBJ1-6; a weak D match, TRBD1 (6 bases). Trimming removed 5 bases at V and 9 bases at J, with 11 bases between. CDR1 and CDR2 (germline): SGHTA, FQGTGA. The CDR3 contains 13 residues. The CDR3 loop reads CASSPGVASPLHF. As DNA, the CDR3 is TGTGCCAGCAGCCCAGGGGTGGCTTCACCCCTCCACTTT.

V gene TRBV14 combines with J gene TRBJ1-3, with TRBD1 identical over 8 bases. V gave up 4 bases and J gave up 2 bases; unmatched junction bases: 10. CDR3 length: 17 amino acids. Germline V CDR1 and CDR2: SGHDN, FVKESK. The CDR3 protein is CASSRGYQGATGNTIYF. CDR3 in DNA: TGTGCCAGCAGCCGAGGATATCAGGGGGCGACTGGAAACACCATATATTTT.

The genes are TRBV6-2 or TRBV6-3 and TRBJ2-3; the D gene is possibly TRBD2 (6 bases). CDR1 is MNHEY, CDR2 SVGEGT, per germline. The CDR3 runs 16 residues. Trimming removed 3 bases from V and 2 bases from J, with 15 bases in between. The CDR3 here is CASSYSGGDPTDTQYF. The CDR3 DNA is TGTGCCAGCAGTTATTCCGGGGGAGACCCCACAGATACGCAGTATTTT.

This clone has more than one count but fewer than ten. This chain joins TRBV7-9 and TRBJ1-2, with D perhaps TRBD1 (5 bases). Germline V gives CDR1 SEHNR, CDR2 FQNEAQ (reference sequence). The CDR3 length is 14 residues. The V and J ends lost 0 bases and 3 bases respectively, with 8 bases between them. CDR3 region: CASSLADSYYGYTF. The CDR3 DNA sequence: TGTGCCAGCAGCTTAGCAGACAGCTACTATGGCTACACCTTC. The full variable domain, rest sourced from reference TRBV7-9 and TRBJ1-2, is DTGVSQNPRHKITKRGQNVTFRCDPISEHNRLYWYRQTLGQGPEFLTYFQNEAQLEKSRLLSDRFSAERPKGSFSTLEIQRTEQGDSAMYLCASSLADSYYGYTFGSGTRLTVV.

V is TRBV11-2 and J is TRBJ2-3; TRBD2 agrees at 13 bases. J lost 2 bases, V lost 1 base, and 6 bases had no gene match. Germline V gene lookup returns CDR1 SGHAT and CDR2 FQNNGV. This CDR3 spans 18 amino acids. CDR3 region: CASSLAPGLAGFTDTQYF. In DNA, the CDR3 is TGTGCCAGCAGCTTAGCTCCGGGACTAGCGGGGTTCACAGATACGCAGTATTTT.

The chain couples TRBV4-1 to TRBJ1-2, with D possibly being TRBD1 (5 bases). CDR1 is MGHRA, CDR2 YSYEKL, per germline. Trimming cost V 4 bases and J 1 base, with 10 bases left between them. The CDR3 contains 14 residues. The CDR3 protein is CASSPADSNYGYTF. As DNA, the CDR3 is TGCGCCAGCAGCCCGGCCGACAGTAACTATGGCTACACCTTC.

The CDR3: CASSQVGGARSGELFF. The CDR3 coding sequence is TGCGCCAGCAGCCAAGTGGGCGGGGCGCGATCCGGGGAGCTGTTTTTT. The chain has TRBV4-3 and TRBJ2-2; possible D gene TRBD2, 6 bases. The CDR3 is made up of 16 amino acids. Trimming cost V 1 base and J 6 bases, with 15 bases left between them. CDR1 is LGHNA, CDR2 YSLEER, per germline.

The V call is TRBV19, the J call TRBJ1-2; perhaps TRBD1 as D (5 bases). The V end lost 7 bases, the J end lost 2 bases, and 14 bases lay between the germline ends. Looked up from germline, CDR1 is LNHDA and CDR2 is SQIVND (reference sequence). The CDR3 totals 14 residues. The CDR3 reads CASNLPDRNYGYTF. The CDR3 DNA reads as TGTGCCAGTAATCTCCCCGACAGAAACTATGGCTACACCTTC.

The CDR3 bases are TGTGCCAGCAGCTCCCAGTCAGATACGCAGTATTTT. Protein: CASSSQSDTQYF. This chain uses TRBV7-9 with TRBJ2-3; no reliable D call. The CDR3 spans 12 residues. CDR1 SEHNR and CDR2 FQNEAQ come from the germline V gene (reference sequence). Trimming left V 4 bases short and J 4 bases short, with 6 bases between.

The chain uses TRBV3-1 (or the pseudogene TRBV3-2) and TRBJ1-1, with a tentative D call TRBD1 (6 bases). The germline CDR1 and CDR2 sequences are LGHDT and YNNKEL (reference sequence). The germline V and J ends were trimmed by 4 bases and 6 bases, with 18 bases remaining between them. CDR3 length equals 15 residues. The CDR3 sequence: CASSPWDMGSAEAFF. The CDR3 DNA reads TGTGCCAGCAGCCCGTGGGACATGGGAAGCGCTGAAGCTTTCTTT.

The chain joins TRBV4-3 to TRBJ2-7; D might be TRBD1 (5 bases). The CDR3 runs 15 residues. CDR1 and CDR2 from the germline V gene are LGHNA and YSLEER. V was pared by 0 bases and J by 6 bases, with 15 bases between. The CDR3 region is CASSQDSQGLGEQYF. CDR3 bases: TGCGCCAGCAGCCAAGATAGCCAGGGCTTAGGCGAGCAGTACTTC.

This chain links TRBV10-3 with TRBJ2-7; the D gene is possibly TRBD1 (5 bases). The ends were cut back, 2 bases at V and 3 bases at J, with 11 bases in the middle. Germline-derived CDR1 and CDR2 are ENHRY and SYGVKD. The CDR3 is 14 residues long. The CDR3 bases are TGTGCCATCAGTGAGGGGGCAGGGATCTACGAGCAGTACTTC. Encoded protein: CAISEGAGIYEQYF.

In its sample, this clone was seen many times. This chain joins TRBV6-1 and TRBJ1-2; tentatively, D is TRBD1 (6 bases). Germline V CDR1 and CDR2: MNHNS, SASEGT. Trimming shortened V by 3 bases and J by 7 bases, and 24 bases separated the two germline ends. The CDR3 has 17 amino acids. This CDR3 reads CASSEAEIVGAAGGYTF. In DNA form, the CDR3 reads TGTGCCAGCAGTGAGGCAGAGATCGTGGGGGCCGCTGGTGGCTACACCTTC.

This rearrangement joins TRBV9 to TRBJ1-2; TRBD1 matches at 12 bases. Germline loops: CDR1 SGDLS, CDR2 YYNGEE. V trimming: 2 bases; J trimming: 8 bases; junction bases outside the gene matches: 4. The CDR3 covers 14 residues. The CDR3 sequence: CASSVGQGARGYTF. Written as DNA, the CDR3 is TGTGCCAGCAGCGTGGGACAGGGGGCCAGGGGCTACACCTTC.